The T cell receptor beta chain described here comes from a study of cytotoxic CD8 clonotypes in ibrutinib-treated CLL. Overall study: The group held 10 to 11 relapsed/refractory and roughly 15 treatment-naive patients, with fewer than 18 IGHV unmutated.

Generated by immunoSEQ multiplex PCR, the TCRdb table keeps only in-frame clones and is missing some. The sample shows hundreds of thousands of clones, about 61% of them seen only once. This CDR3 contains 15 residues. In germline, CDR1 is SGHRS, CDR2 YFSETQ. Trimming shortened V by 0 bases and J by 9 bases, and 17 bases separated the two germline ends. Points from the study as a whole: In comparison with age-matched healthy donors, baseline clonality was higher and tracked circulating CD8+ T-cell counts. Public clonotypes (which were uncommon) either contracted or remained stable on treatment.

Turning to this clone: Antigen unknown.

This sequence was found in a human donor with chronic lymphocytic leukemia. The chain links TRBV5-1 to TRBJ2-3; tentative D call: TRBD2 (5 bases). The material was PBMCs, obtained after 36 months of ibrutinib treatment. The CDR3 here is CASSLGGQALGTQYF. In DNA form, the CDR3 reads TGCGCCAGCAGCTTGGGCGGGCAGGCTTTAGGAACGCAGTATTTT.